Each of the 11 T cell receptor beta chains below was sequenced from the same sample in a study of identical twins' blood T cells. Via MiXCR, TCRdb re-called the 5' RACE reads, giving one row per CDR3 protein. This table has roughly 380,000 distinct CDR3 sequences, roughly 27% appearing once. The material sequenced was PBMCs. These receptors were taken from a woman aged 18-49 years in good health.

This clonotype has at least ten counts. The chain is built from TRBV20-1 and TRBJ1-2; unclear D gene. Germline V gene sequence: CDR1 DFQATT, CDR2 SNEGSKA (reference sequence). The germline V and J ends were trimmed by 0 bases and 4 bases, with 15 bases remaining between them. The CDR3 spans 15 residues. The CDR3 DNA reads TGCAGTGCTAGAGATGGGCTCGGCAGTAGCTATGGCTACACCTTC. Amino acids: CSARDGLGSSYGYTF.

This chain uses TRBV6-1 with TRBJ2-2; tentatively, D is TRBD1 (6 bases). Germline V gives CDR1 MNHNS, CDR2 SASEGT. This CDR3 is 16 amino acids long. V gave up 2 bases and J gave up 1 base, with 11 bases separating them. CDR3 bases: TGTGCCAGCAGTGAAACCCCGGGACAGAACACCGGGGAGCTGTTTTTT. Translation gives CASSETPGQNTGELFF.

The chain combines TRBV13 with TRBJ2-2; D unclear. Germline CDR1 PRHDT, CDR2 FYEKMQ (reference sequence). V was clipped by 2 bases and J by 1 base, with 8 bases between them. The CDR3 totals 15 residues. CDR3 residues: CASSLTGVNTGELFF. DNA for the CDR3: TGTGCCAGCAGCTTAACCGGCGTGAACACCGGGGAGCTGTTTTTT. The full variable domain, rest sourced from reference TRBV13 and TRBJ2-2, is AAGVIQSPRHLIKEKRETATLKCYPIPRHDTVYWYQQGPGQDPQFLISFYEKMQSDKGSIPDRFSAQQFSDYHSELNMSSLELGDSALYFCASSLTGVNTGELFFGEGSRLTVL.

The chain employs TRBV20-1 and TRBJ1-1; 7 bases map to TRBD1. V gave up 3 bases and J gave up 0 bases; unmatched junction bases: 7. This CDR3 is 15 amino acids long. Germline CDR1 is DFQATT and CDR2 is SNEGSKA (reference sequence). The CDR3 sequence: CSARSTGRMNTEAFF. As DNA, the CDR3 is TGCAGTGCTAGGTCGACAGGGCGAATGAACACTGAAGCTTTCTTT.

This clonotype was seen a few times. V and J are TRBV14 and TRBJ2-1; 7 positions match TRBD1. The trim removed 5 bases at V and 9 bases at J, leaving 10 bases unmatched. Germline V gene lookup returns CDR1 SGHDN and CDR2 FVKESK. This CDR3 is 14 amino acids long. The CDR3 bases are TGTGCCAGCAGCTTTCGGACAGGAATCGGTGAGCAGTTCTTC. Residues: CASSFRTGIGEQFF.

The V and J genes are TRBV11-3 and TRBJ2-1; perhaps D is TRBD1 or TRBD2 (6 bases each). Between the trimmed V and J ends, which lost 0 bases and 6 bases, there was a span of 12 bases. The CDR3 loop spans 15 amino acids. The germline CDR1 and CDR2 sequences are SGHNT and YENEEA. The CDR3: CASSLDGGGGNEQFF. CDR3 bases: TGTGCCAGCAGCTTAGATGGAGGGGGTGGCAATGAGCAGTTCTTC.

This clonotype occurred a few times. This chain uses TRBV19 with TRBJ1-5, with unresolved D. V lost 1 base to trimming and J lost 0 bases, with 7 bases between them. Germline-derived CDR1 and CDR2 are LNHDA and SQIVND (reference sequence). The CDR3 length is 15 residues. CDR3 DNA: TGTGCCAGTAGTATAGGATCGGGTAGCAATCAGCCCCAGCATTTT. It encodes CASSIGSGSNQPQHF.

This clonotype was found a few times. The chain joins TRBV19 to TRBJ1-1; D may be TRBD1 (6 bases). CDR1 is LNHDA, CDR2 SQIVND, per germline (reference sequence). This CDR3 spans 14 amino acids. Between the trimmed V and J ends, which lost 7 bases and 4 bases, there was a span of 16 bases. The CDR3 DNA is TGTGCCAGTACCCTATTGGGGGCGGGCACTGAAGCTTTCTTT. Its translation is CASTLLGAGTEAFF.

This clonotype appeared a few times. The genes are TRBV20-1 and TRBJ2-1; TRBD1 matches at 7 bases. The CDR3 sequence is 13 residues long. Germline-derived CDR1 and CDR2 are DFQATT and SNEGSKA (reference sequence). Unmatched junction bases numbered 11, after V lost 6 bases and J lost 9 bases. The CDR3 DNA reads TGCAGTGCCTACGGCGACAGGGATAGTGAGCAGTTCTTC. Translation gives CSAYGDRDSEQFF.

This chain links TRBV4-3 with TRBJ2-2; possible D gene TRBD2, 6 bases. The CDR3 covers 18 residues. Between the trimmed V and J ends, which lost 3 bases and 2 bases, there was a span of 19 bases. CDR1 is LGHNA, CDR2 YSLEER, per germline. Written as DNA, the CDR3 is TGCGCCAGCAGCCAGCGTCGGGGACTGCGGGATAACACCGGGGAGCTGTTTTTT. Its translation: CASSQRRGLRDNTGELFF.

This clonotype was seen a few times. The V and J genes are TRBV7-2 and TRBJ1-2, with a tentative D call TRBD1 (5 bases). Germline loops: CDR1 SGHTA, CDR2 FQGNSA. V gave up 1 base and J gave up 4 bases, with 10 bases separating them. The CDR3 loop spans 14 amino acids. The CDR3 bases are TGTGCCAGCAGCTTAGAAGCAGGGACCTATGGCTACACCTTC. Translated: CASSLEAGTYGYTF. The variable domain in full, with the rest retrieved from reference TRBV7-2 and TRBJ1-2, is GAGVSQSPSNKVTEKGKDVELRCDPISGHTALYWYRQSLGQGLEFLIYFQGNSAPDKSGLPSDRFSAERTGGSVSTLTIQRTQQEDSAVYLCASSLEAGTYGYTFGSGTRLTVV.